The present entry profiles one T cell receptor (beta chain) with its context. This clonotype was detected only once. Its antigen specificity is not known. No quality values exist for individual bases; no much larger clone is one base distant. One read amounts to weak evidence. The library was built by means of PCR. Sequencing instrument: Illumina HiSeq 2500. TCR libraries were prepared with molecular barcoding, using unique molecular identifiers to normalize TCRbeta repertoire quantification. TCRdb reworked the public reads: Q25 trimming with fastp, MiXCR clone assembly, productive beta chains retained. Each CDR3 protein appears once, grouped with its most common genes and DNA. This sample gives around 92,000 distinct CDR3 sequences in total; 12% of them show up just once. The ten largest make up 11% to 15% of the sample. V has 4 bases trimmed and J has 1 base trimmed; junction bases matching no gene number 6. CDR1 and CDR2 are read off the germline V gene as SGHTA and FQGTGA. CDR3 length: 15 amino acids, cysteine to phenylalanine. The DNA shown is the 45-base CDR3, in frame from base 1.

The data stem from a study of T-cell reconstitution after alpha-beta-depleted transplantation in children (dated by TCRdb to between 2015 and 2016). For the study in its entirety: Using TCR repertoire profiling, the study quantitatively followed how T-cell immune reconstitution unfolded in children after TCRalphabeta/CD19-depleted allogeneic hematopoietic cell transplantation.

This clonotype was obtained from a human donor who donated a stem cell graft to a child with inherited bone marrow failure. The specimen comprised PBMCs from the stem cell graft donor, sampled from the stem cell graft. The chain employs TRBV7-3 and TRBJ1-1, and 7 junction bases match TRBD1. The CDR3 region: CASSSSQGGNTEAFF. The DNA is TGTGCCAGCAGCTCTTCGCAGGGGGGGAACACTGAAGCTTTCTTT.